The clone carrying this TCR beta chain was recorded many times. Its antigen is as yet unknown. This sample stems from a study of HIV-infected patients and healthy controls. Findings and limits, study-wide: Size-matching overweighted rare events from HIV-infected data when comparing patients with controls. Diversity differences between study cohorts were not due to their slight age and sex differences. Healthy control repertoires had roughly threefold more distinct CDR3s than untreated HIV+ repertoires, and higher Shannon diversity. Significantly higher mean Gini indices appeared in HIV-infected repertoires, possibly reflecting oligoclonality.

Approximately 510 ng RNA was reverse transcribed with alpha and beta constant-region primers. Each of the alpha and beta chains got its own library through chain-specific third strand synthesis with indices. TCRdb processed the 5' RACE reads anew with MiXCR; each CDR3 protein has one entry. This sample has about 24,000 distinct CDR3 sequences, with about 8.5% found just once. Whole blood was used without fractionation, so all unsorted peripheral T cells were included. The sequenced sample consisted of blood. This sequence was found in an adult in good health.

DNA of the CDR3: TGTGCCAGCAGCTTAGTGTTAGCGGGGCCCCCAGATACGCAGTATTTT. It yields the protein CASSLVLAGPPDTQYF. The chain joins TRBV7-6 to TRBJ2-3; 8 nucleotides align to TRBD2. CDR1 and CDR2 (germline): SGHVS, FNYEAQ. CDR3 length: 16 residues. The ends lost 1 base at V and 4 bases at J; junction bases unmatched: 7.